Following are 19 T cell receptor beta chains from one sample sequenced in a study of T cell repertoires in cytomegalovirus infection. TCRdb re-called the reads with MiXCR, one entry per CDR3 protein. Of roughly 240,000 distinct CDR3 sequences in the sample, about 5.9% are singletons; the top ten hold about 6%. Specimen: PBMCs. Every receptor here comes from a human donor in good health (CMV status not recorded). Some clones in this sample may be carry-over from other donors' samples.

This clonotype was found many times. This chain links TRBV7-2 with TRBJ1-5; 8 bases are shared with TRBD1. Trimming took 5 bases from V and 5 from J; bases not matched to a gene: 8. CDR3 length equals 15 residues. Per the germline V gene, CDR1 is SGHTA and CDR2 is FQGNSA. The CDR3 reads CASSPGQGPDQPQHF. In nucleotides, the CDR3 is TGTGCCAGCAGCCCAGGACAGGGCCCCGATCAGCCCCAGCATTTT. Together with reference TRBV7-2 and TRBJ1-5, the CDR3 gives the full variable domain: GAGVSQSPSNKVTEKGKDVELRCDPISGHTALYWYRQSLGQGLEFLIYFQGNSAPDKSGLPSDRFSAERTGGSVSTLTIQRTQQEDSAVYLCASSPGQGPDQPQHFGDGTRLSIL.

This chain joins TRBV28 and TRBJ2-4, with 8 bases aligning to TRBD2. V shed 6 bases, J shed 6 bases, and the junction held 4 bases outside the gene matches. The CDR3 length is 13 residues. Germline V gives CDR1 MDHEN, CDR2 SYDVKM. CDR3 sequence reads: CASRASGGNIQYF. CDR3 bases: TGTGCCAGCAGAGCAAGCGGGGGAAACATTCAGTACTTC.

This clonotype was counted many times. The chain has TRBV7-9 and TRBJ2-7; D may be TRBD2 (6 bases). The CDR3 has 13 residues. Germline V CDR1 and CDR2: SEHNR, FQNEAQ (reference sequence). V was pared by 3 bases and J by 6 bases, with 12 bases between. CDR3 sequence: CASSFGRDGEQYF. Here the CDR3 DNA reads TGTGCCAGCAGCTTCGGGCGGGACGGCGAGCAGTACTTC.

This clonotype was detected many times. CDR3 protein: CASSQSGGGIDTQYF. CDR3 bases: TGTGCCAGCAGCCAGTCAGGGGGCGGGATAGATACGCAGTATTTT. The J gene is TRBJ2-3, the V gene TRBV7-2; TRBD1 matches at 8 bases. V was clipped by 5 bases and J by 5 bases; unmatched bases: 9. The CDR3 length is 15 residues. Germline loops: CDR1 SGHTA, CDR2 FQGNSA.

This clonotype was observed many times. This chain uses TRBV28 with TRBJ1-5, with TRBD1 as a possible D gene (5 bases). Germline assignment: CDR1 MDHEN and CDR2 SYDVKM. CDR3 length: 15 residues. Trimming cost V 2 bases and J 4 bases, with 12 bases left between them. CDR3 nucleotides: TGTGCCAGCAGTTTAGTCGGGGGACTTAATCAGCCCCAGCATTTT. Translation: CASSLVGGLNQPQHF.

The CDR3 coding sequence is TGTGCCAGCAGCCAAAAAACTCCGGGACTCTTCTCCTACGAGCAGTACTTC. This sequence encodes CASSQKTPGLFSYEQYF. This sequence joins TRBV12-3 or TRBV12-4 and TRBJ2-7, with a possible D match to TRBD2 (6 bases). Trimming stripped 6 bases from V and 0 bases from J, with 21 bases between. The CDR3 contains 17 residues.

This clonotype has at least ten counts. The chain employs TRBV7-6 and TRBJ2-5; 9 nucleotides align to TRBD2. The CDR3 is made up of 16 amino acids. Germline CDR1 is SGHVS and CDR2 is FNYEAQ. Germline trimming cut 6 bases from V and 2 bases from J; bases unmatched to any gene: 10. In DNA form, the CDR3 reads TGTGCCAGCAGATCCCTCGCGGGGGGGGCGCAAGAGACCCAGTACTTC. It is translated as CASRSLAGGAQETQYF.

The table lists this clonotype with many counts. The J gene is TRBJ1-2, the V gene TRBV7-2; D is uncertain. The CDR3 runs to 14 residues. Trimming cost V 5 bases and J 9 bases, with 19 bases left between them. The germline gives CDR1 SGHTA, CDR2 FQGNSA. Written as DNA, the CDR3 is TGTGCCAGCAGCGTGATGAGAGCCGATTCGCGCTACACCTTC. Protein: CASSVMRADSRYTF. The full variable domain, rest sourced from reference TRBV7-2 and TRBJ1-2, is GAGVSQSPSNKVTEKGKDVELRCDPISGHTALYWYRQSLGQGLEFLIYFQGNSAPDKSGLPSDRFSAERTGGSVSTLTIQRTQQEDSAVYLCASSVMRADSRYTFGSGTRLTVV.

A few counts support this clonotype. The CDR3 sequence: CASSVLPPLGTGELFF. In DNA form, the CDR3 reads TGTGCCAGCAGCGTACTACCCCCCTTAGGCACCGGGGAGCTGTTTTTT. This chain joins TRBV9 and TRBJ2-2; unclear D gene. V was shortened by 1 base and J by 4 bases, with 14 bases between the two germline ends. Per germline, CDR1 SGDLS and CDR2 YYNGEE. This CDR3 comprises 16 residues.

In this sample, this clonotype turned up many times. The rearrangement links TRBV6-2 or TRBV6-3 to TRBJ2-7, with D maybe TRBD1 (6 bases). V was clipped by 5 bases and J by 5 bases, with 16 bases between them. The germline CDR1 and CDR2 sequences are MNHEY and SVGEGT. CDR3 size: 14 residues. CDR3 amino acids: CASSILNRENEQYF. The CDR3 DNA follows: TGTGCCAGCAGTATCCTTAACAGGGAGAACGAGCAGTACTTC.

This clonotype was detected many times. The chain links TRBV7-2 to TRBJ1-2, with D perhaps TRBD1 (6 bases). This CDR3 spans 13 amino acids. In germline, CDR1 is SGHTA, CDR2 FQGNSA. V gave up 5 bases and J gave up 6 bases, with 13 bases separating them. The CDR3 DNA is TGTGCCAGCAGCCTTAGGGGACATGATGGCTACACCTTC. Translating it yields CASSLRGHDGYTF.

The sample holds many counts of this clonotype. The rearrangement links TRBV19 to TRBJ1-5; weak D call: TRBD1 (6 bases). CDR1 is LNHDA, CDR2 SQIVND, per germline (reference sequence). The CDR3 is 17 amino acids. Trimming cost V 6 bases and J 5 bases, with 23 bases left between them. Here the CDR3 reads CASSQRQASQLDQPQHF. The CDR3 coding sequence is TGTGCCAGTAGCCAGCGACAGGCCTCCCAGTTGGATCAGCCCCAGCATTTT.

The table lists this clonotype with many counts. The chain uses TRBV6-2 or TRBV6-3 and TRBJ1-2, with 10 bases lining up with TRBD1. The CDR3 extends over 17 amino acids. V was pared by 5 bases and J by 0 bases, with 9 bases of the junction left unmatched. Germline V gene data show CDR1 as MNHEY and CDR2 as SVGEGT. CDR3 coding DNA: TGTGCCAGCAGTCAGACAGGGGGCGCGGCCCCTAACTATGGCTACACCTTC. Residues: CASSQTGGAAPNYGYTF.

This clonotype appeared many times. CDR3 region: CASRYTGRKAFF. CDR3 sequence (DNA): TGTGCCAGCAGATACACCGGCCGAAAAGCTTTCTTT. The chain links TRBV12-3 or TRBV12-4 to TRBJ1-1; D is unclear. This CDR3 region has 12 residues. V was pared by 6 bases and J by 9 bases, with 14 bases between.

The CDR3 loop is CSVELGGARGETQYF. The DNA of the CDR3 is TGCAGCGTTGAGTTAGGGGGAGCCAGGGGAGAGACCCAGTACTTC. The chain is built from TRBV29-1 and TRBJ2-5; TRBD1 is a possible D gene (6 bases). Germline V gene data show CDR1 as SQVTM and CDR2 as ANQGSEA. With 3 bases removed from V and 4 bases from J, the gap between germline ends came to 18 bases. This CDR3 comprises 15 residues.

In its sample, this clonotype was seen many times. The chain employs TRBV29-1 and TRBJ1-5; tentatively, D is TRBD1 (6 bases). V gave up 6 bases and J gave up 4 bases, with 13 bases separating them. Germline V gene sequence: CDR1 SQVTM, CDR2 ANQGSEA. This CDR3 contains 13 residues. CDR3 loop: CSVMTGQNQPQHF. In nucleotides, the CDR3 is TGCAGCGTGATGACAGGACAGAATCAGCCCCAGCATTTT.

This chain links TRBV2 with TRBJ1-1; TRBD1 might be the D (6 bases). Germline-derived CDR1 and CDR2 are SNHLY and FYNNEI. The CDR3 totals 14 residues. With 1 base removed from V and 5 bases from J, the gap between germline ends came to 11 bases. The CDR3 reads CASSEGRGTTEAFF. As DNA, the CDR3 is TGTGCCAGCAGTGAAGGTAGGGGGACGACTGAAGCTTTCTTT.

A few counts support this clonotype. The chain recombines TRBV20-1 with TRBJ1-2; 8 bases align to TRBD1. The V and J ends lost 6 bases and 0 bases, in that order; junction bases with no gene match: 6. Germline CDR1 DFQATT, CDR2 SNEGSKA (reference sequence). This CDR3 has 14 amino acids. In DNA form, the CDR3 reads TGCAGTGCCCGGTGGACAGGGTCTAACTATGGCTACACCTTC. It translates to CSARWTGSNYGYTF.

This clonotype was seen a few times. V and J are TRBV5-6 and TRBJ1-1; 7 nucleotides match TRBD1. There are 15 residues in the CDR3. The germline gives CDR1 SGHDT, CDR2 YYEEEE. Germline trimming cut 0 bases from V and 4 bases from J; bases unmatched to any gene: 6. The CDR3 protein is CASSLARGLITEAFF. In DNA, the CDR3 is TGTGCCAGCAGCTTGGCGAGGGGGCTAATCACTGAAGCTTTCTTT.